One and the same sample provided the 31 T cell receptor beta chains below, sequenced in a study of blood T cell repertoires in COVID-19. Generated by immunoSEQ multiplex PCR, the TCRdb table keeps only in-frame clones and is missing some. The sample has 140,000 to 150,000 clones, around 84% seen once. Sequenced material: PBMCs or T cells enriched from blood (not recorded which). The receptors were sampled from a woman between 50 and 59 years old who had been exposed to COVID-19.

The chain carries TRBV2 and TRBJ2-5; 9 positions agree with TRBD2. The J segment lost 5 bases and the V segment lost 10 bases, leaving 14 bases of the junction unmatched. CDR1 and CDR2 (germline): SNHLY, FYNNEI. There are 15 residues in the CDR3. The CDR3 loop is CATTARRGGSETQYF. DNA for the CDR3: TGTGCCACCACAGCCAGGCGGGGGGGCAGCGAGACCCAGTACTTC.

The chain recombines TRBV7-9 with TRBJ2-1, with 9 bases that match TRBD2. V trimming: 5 bases; J trimming: 2 bases; junction bases outside the gene matches: 7. The CDR3 totals 16 residues. The germline V gene has CDR1 SEHNR and CDR2 FQNEAQ (reference sequence). The CDR3 here is CASSPGGRAPYNEQFF. CDR3 DNA sequence: TGTGCCAGCAGCCCCGGCGGGAGGGCCCCCTACAATGAGCAGTTCTTC.

This clone has just one count. The chain is built from TRBV19 and TRBJ1-1, with unresolved D. CDR1 and CDR2 from the germline V gene are LNHDA and SQIVND (reference sequence). This CDR3 is 14 amino acids long. The ends were cut back, 1 base at V and 1 base at J, with 7 bases in the middle. The CDR3 sequence: CASSIGLTNTEAFF. The CDR3 nucleotides read TGTGCCAGTAGTATAGGCCTAACGAACACTGAAGCTTTCTTT.

The table lists this clone with a count of one. The rearrangement joins TRBV7-2 to TRBJ1-2, with 7 bases that match TRBD1. V shed 4 bases and J 4 bases; nucleotides not matched to a gene: 9. CDR3 size: 15 residues. The germline gives CDR1 SGHTA, CDR2 FQGNSA. CDR3 amino acids: CASSSRDSNPYGYTF. CDR3 nucleotides: TGTGCCAGCAGCTCTAGGGACAGTAATCCCTATGGCTACACCTTC.

V gene TRBV7-2 combines with J gene TRBJ2-7; 7 bases match TRBD2. V trimming: 1 base; J trimming: 3 bases; junction bases outside the gene matches: 9. CDR1 is SGHTA, CDR2 FQGNSA, per germline. This CDR3 is built from 16 residues. The CDR3: CASSLEDAAGRYEQYF. The CDR3, as DNA: TGTGCCAGCAGCTTAGAAGATGCAGCGGGGCGCTACGAGCAGTACTTC.

The chain is built from TRBV6-5 and TRBJ1-6; TRBD1 agrees at 8 bases. Trimming at V came to 6 bases and at J to 5 bases, leaving 0 bases not matched to a gene. The CDR3 sequence is 13 residues long. The germline V gene encodes CDR1 MNHEY and CDR2 SVGAGI. The DNA of the CDR3 is TGTGCCAGCAGGGGACAGGATAATTCACCCCTCCACTTT. It is translated as CASRGQDNSPLHF.

The chain uses TRBV5-1 and TRBJ1-4; weak D call: TRBD1 (6 bases). V was trimmed by 4 bases and J by 8 bases, leaving 15 bases between them. CDR1 is SGHRS, CDR2 YFSETQ, per germline. This CDR3 is 14 amino acids long. This chain's CDR3 is CASSSAQGTEKLFF. The CDR3 DNA reads TGCGCCAGCAGCAGCGCACAGGGAACGGAAAAACTGTTTTTT. Full variable domain (remainder filled in from reference TRBV5-1 and TRBJ1-4): KAGVTQTPRYLIKTRGQQVTLSCSPISGHRSVSWYQQTPGQGLQFLFEYFSETQRNKGNFPGRFSGRQFSNSRSEMNVSTLELGDSALYLCASSSAQGTEKLFFGSGTQLSVL.

CDR3 amino acids: CASSPRVRQGPVASYEQYF. The CDR3 DNA sequence: TGTGCCAGCTCACCCCGGGTAAGACAGGGTCCAGTGGCCTCCTACGAGCAGTACTTC. This chain joins TRBV18 and TRBJ2-7; 7 nucleotides match TRBD1. V shed 3 bases, J shed 0 bases, and the junction held 17 bases outside the gene matches. This CDR3 spans 19 amino acids. Germline V CDR1 and CDR2: KGHSH, LQKENI. The full variable domain, rest sourced from reference TRBV18 and TRBJ2-7, is NAGVMQNPRHLVRRRGQEARLRCSPMKGHSHVYWYRQLPEEGLKFMVYLQKENIIDESGMPKERFSAEFPKEGPSILRIQQVVRGDSAAYFCASSPRVRQGPVASYEQYFGPGTRLTVT.

The CDR3 DNA sequence: TGTGCCAGCAGCCAAGTTCCCGCAGGGGCCTCCCCCTACGAGCAGTACTTC. It is translated as CASSQVPAGASPYEQYF. This sequence joins TRBV14 and TRBJ2-7, with a possible D match to TRBD1 (6 bases). CDR1 is SGHDN, CDR2 FVKESK, per germline. Between the trimmed V and J ends, which lost 1 base and 2 bases, there was a span of 18 bases. CDR3 length: 17 amino acids.

This clone was found a few times. V and J are TRBV7-9 and TRBJ1-4; 7 bases agree with TRBD1. V was pared by 7 bases and J by 5 bases, with 10 bases of the junction left unmatched. There are 15 residues in the CDR3. Looked up from germline, CDR1 is SEHNR and CDR2 is FQNEAQ (reference sequence). CDR3 bases: TGTGCCAGCACCCCCGGAGGGGGCTTGAATGAAAAACTGTTTTTT. This gives the protein CASTPGGGLNEKLFF. The full variable domain, rest sourced from reference TRBV7-9 and TRBJ1-4, is DTGVSQNPRHKITKRGQNVTFRCDPISEHNRLYWYRQTLGQGPEFLTYFQNEAQLEKSRLLSDRFSAERPKGSFSTLEIQRTEQGDSAMYLCASTPGGGLNEKLFFGSGTQLSVL.

The genes are TRBV11-1 and TRBJ1-2, with D possibly matching TRBD1 (5 bases). The CDR3 is 13 residues long. Germline values: CDR1 SGHAT, CDR2 FQDESV (reference sequence). Trimming stripped 1 base from V and 3 bases from J, with 6 bases between. CDR3 region: CASSLETDYGYTF. CDR3 coding DNA: TGTGCCAGCAGCTTAGAGACAGACTATGGCTACACCTTC.

V and J are TRBV19 and TRBJ2-1; 10 bases align to TRBD2. The V and J ends lost 1 base and 4 bases, in that order; junction bases with no gene match: 1. The CDR3 consists of 15 residues. Germline loops: CDR1 LNHDA, CDR2 SQIVND (reference sequence). The CDR3 region has the DNA TGTGCCAGTAGTATAGCTAGCGGGGGATACAATGAGCAGTTCTTC. Protein: CASSIASGGYNEQFF.

The chain combines TRBV13 with TRBJ1-2; possible D gene TRBD1, 6 bases. The CDR3 extends over 15 amino acids. V lost 4 bases and J 5 bases, leaving 17 bases between the germline ends. Germline values: CDR1 PRHDT, CDR2 FYEKMQ (reference sequence). The DNA of the CDR3 is TGTGCCAGCAGCTCCCCCTCCGAACAGGGTTATGGCTACACCTTC. Residues: CASSSPSEQGYGYTF.

This clone was picked up one time. The genes are TRBV4-3 and TRBJ1-6; D is unclear. The CDR3 runs 15 residues. Germline V gives CDR1 LGHNA, CDR2 YSLEER. V was pared by 0 bases and J by 7 bases, with 10 bases between. The CDR3 DNA is TGCGCCAGCAGCCAAGATGGGCAGGTAAATTCACCCCTCCACTTT. It codes for CASSQDGQVNSPLHF.

The chain combines TRBV5-1 with TRBJ2-2; perhaps TRBD2 as D (5 bases). The V end was cut by 4 bases, the J end by 1 base, with 8 bases between. This CDR3 is built from 14 residues. Germline V gene sequence: CDR1 SGHRS, CDR2 YFSETQ. The CDR3 reads CASSVGKNTGELFF. CDR3 coding DNA: TGCGCCAGCAGCGTCGGGAAGAACACCGGGGAGCTGTTTTTT.

CDR3 amino acids: CASSLTSGGLRNEQFF. As DNA, the CDR3 is TGTGCCAGCAGCCTGACTAGCGGGGGACTACGGAATGAGCAGTTCTTC. The chain recombines TRBV11-3 with TRBJ2-1; 12 bases fit TRBD2. CDR3 length: 16 residues. Germline trimming cut 5 bases from V and 7 bases from J; bases unmatched to any gene: 9. Germline CDR1 is SGHNT and CDR2 is YENEEA.

V is TRBV5-1 and J is TRBJ1-5; D perhaps matches TRBD1 (5 bases). CDR3 size: 15 residues. V was pared by 0 bases and J by 4 bases, with 11 bases between. Per the germline V gene, CDR1 is SGHRS and CDR2 is YFSETQ. The CDR3 protein is CASSLGTGVNQPQHF. The CDR3 DNA follows: TGCGCCAGCAGCTTGGGAACAGGCGTTAATCAGCCCCAGCATTTT.

The V and J genes are TRBV24-1 and TRBJ2-3; 13 bases match TRBD2. The CDR3 loop spans 15 amino acids. Germline loops: CDR1 KGHDR, CDR2 SFDVKD. The J segment lost 4 bases and the V segment lost 3 bases, leaving 0 bases of the junction unmatched. The chain's CDR3 is CATSDGTSGADTQYF. CDR3 bases: TGTGCCACCAGTGATGGGACTAGCGGGGCAGATACGCAGTATTTT.

V is TRBV6-2 or TRBV6-3 and J is TRBJ1-2; 9 bases match TRBD1. The germline V gene encodes CDR1 MNHEY and CDR2 SVGEGT. Trimming at V came to 2 bases and at J to 0 bases, leaving 7 bases not matched to a gene. The CDR3 is made up of 17 amino acids. The CDR3 loop is CASSYTSGTGTNYGYTF. CDR3 in DNA: TGTGCCAGCAGTTACACCTCCGGGACAGGGACTAACTATGGCTACACCTTC.

J is TRBJ2-1 and V is TRBV9, with TRBD2 identical over 7 bases. This CDR3 comprises 16 residues. Germline trimming cut 4 bases from V and 5 bases from J; bases unmatched to any gene: 12. Per germline, CDR1 SGDLS and CDR2 YYNGEE. The CDR3, as DNA: TGTGCCAGCAGCCCCCGAGCGGGATCTTCTAACAATGAGCAGTTCTTC. Protein product: CASSPRAGSSNNEQFF.

The rearrangement joins TRBV6-7 to TRBJ2-1, with 11 bases matching TRBD1. TRBV6-7 is assigned to the ORF class and has an uncertain function. Trimming cost V 0 bases and J 6 bases; bases outside gene matches: 7. The CDR3 covers 17 residues. In DNA form, the CDR3 reads TGTGCCAGCAGTTACTCGAACTCGGGACAGGGGGTCAATGAGCAGTTCTTC. This sequence encodes CASSYSNSGQGVNEQFF.

J is TRBJ2-1 and V is TRBV5-6; no clear D. Germline V lookup: CDR1 SGHDT, CDR2 YYEEEE. The CDR3 runs to 13 residues. Trimming stripped 4 bases from V and 13 bases from J, with 18 bases between. CDR3 DNA sequence: TGTGCCAGCAGCCCCAGTGGCGCGGCAGTACAGTTCTTC. Translating gives CASSPSGAAVQFF.

This clone has just a few counts. V is TRBV10-3 and J is TRBJ1-6; 10 bases fit TRBD1. Unmatched junction bases numbered 2, after V lost 6 bases and J lost 6 bases. Germline V gene lookup returns CDR1 ENHRY and CDR2 SYGVKD. The CDR3 runs 14 residues. CDR3 protein: CAISGTGVNSPLHF. In DNA form, the CDR3 reads TGTGCCATCAGCGGGACAGGGGTTAATTCACCCCTCCACTTT.

V usage is TRBV5-4 and J usage is TRBJ1-1, with a tentative D call TRBD1 (6 bases). Germline-derived CDR1 and CDR2 are SGHNT and YYREEE (reference sequence). CDR3 size: 16 residues. V was clipped by 3 bases and J by 3 bases, with 18 bases between them. The CDR3 region has the DNA TGTGCCAGCAGCTGGGGGACCGCTACAGGGCACACTGAAGCTTTCTTT. Amino acid sequence: CASSWGTATGHTEAFF.

The chain combines TRBV5-1 with TRBJ2-4, with 11 bases identical to TRBD2. The germline V gene has CDR1 SGHRS and CDR2 YFSETQ. Germline trimming cut 4 bases from V and 4 bases from J; bases unmatched to any gene: 7. This CDR3 comprises 16 residues. CDR3 coding DNA: TGCGCCAGCAGCGCGGAGGTAGCGGGAGGGAAAAACATTCAGTACTTC. It specifies CASSAEVAGGKNIQYF.

The chain uses TRBV15 and TRBJ1-2; D not certain. Looked up from germline, CDR1 is LNHNV and CDR2 is YYDKDF (reference sequence). Trimming cost V 0 bases and J 5 bases, with 16 bases left between them. This CDR3 has 16 amino acids. The CDR3 loop reads CATSRDGSMPGYGYTF. CDR3 nucleotides: TGTGCCACCAGCAGAGATGGAAGTATGCCGGGATATGGCTACACCTTC.

This clone occurred a few times. The V call is TRBV28, the J call TRBJ2-7; TRBD1 matches 9 bases. Germline V CDR1 and CDR2: MDHEN, SYDVKM. Trimming removed 4 bases from V and 5 bases from J; junction bases left unmatched: 12. The CDR3 is 16 amino acids. The chain's CDR3 is CASSSAHRGRINEQYF. The CDR3 DNA is TGTGCCAGCAGTTCCGCCCACAGGGGGCGCATTAACGAGCAGTACTTC.

The chain joins TRBV13 to TRBJ2-7; the match to TRBD2 covers 7 bases. Unmatched junction bases numbered 9, after V lost 8 bases and J lost 5 bases. Germline-derived CDR1 and CDR2 are PRHDT and FYEKMQ (reference sequence). This CDR3 spans 13 amino acids. CDR3: CASRQGGRNEQYF. The CDR3 DNA follows: TGTGCCAGCCGCCAGGGAGGGAGGAACGAGCAGTACTTC.

The chain has TRBV6-2 or TRBV6-3 and TRBJ2-7; weak D call: TRBD2 (5 bases). Germline values: CDR1 MNHEY, CDR2 SVGEGT. Trimming left V 2 bases short and J 2 bases short, with 19 bases between. CDR3 size: 17 residues. The CDR3 loop reads CASSYPLVSGVTYEQYF. The CDR3 DNA follows: TGTGCCAGCAGTTACCCGTTGGTGAGCGGAGTTACCTACGAGCAGTACTTC.

This clone was observed once. The genes are TRBV7-2 and TRBJ2-2, with 9 positions matching TRBD2. The V gene's germline CDR1 is SGHTA and CDR2 FQGNSA. The CDR3 is 16 amino acids. With V trimmed by 3 bases and J by 6 bases, 8 bases remained unmatched. DNA for the CDR3: TGTGCCAGCAGCTTGGAAGGCGGGAGGGCCTCCGGGGAGCTGTTTTTT. Its translation is CASSLEGGRASGELFF.

CDR3 nucleotides: TGTGCCAGCAGCGCCAGGGGACAGCCTAATGAAAAACTGTTTTTT. Its protein is CASSARGQPNEKLFF. The V gene is TRBV9, the J gene TRBJ1-4; 7 bases line up with TRBD1. CDR3 length: 15 residues. Germline trimming cut 3 bases from V and 3 bases from J; bases unmatched to any gene: 5. The V gene's germline CDR1 is SGDLS and CDR2 YYNGEE.